This T cell receptor (beta chain) was documented in a study of identical twins. The J segment lost 3 bases and the V segment lost 4 bases, leaving 14 bases of the junction unmatched. The germline CDR1 and CDR2 sequences are SGHDT and YYEEEE. The CDR3 extends over 19 amino acids. Template switching supplied a universal primer site; unique molecular identifiers were carried on the cDNA. TCRdb independently ran MiXCR on the 5' RACE reads; one entry per CDR3 protein. This repertoire shows about 520,000 distinct CDR3 sequences, 22% found once; its top ten account for under 0.95%. These data were also filed under a second study, of T cells expressing NK-cell markers. That investigation notes: The study did not resolve the HCMV specificity of expanded NKG2C+ T cell clones.

The sequenced sample consisted of CD4+ T cells sorted from blood. The rearrangement joins TRBV5-6 to TRBJ1-4; 11 bases are a match to TRBD1. This sequence originates from a woman aged 18-29 years in good health. Written as DNA, the CDR3 is TGTGCCAGCAGCCCCCCGCCCGGACAGGGGGCTCGGGCTAATGAAAAACTGTTTTTT. The encoded protein is CASSPPPGQGARANEKLFF.